What follows describes a single TCR beta chain. The antigen remains undetermined. This sample was taken from a study of beta chain features in type 1 diabetes. Study-level background: Across every sample, over 100 million sorted cells were examined in total.

Investigators reverse transcribed all isolated RNA, so they sequenced expressed TCRB transcripts. Libraries were prepared by immunoSEQ multiplex PCR; TCRdb keeps only in-frame clonotypes and omits some of them. The table lists about 130,000 clones, about a tenth of them singletons. Findings and caveats of the study: Within each of all four CD4+ subsets, Type 1 diabetes patients had TCRB CDR3s that were moderately but significantly shorter. Among patients, naive, central memory and Treg TCRB repertoires appeared more similar than among healthy donors.

Sorted populations all had greater than 95% purity. Looked up from germline, CDR1 is SGDLS and CDR2 is YYNGEE. Deletions cut 3 bases from V and 0 bases from J, with 10 bases between. This CDR3 has 15 residues. Sequences were obtained from central memory CD4+ T cells from blood. The V and J genes are TRBV9 and TRBJ2-1; weak D call: TRBD1 (6 bases). The origin of this receptor is a man aged 18 to 35 in good health. CDR3 DNA sequence: TGTGCCAGCAGCGAAGACAGGAGCTCCTACAATGAGCAGTTCTTC. The encoded protein is CASSEDRSSYNEQFF.